A single TCR beta chain is shown here with its context. This sample was included in a study of CD8 T cells in Susac syndrome. Negative magnetic isolation gave CD8+ and CD4+ cells; FACS enriched CD8+ TEMRA. Germline assignment: CDR1 KGHDR and CDR2 SFDVKD. CDR3 size: 12 residues. The ends were cut back, 9 bases at V and 6 bases at J, with 11 bases in the middle. RNA in amounts of about 0.45 to 1 ug was reverse transcribed with random hexamers. Via MiXCR, TCRdb re-called the immunoSEQ multiplex PCR reads, giving one row per CDR3 protein. The sample lists about 150,000 distinct CDR3 sequences, approximately 93% occurring once.

J is TRBJ2-1 and V is TRBV24-1, with D maybe TRBD1 (5 bases). The sequenced material came from CD4+ T cells from PBMCs. The receptor was isolated from a human donor with multiple sclerosis. As DNA, the CDR3 is TGTGCCACCCAAGGGCAGGGCAATGAGCAGTTCTTC. This translates into CATQGQGNEQFF.